This T cell receptor (beta chain) was documented in a study of T-cell reconstitution after alpha-beta-depleted transplantation in children. The authors prepared the TCRbeta library with unique molecular identifiers. TCRdb reanalysed the PCR reads using MiXCR and keeps one entry per CDR3 protein. The sample yields over 550,000 distinct CDR3 sequences, 10% seen once. This clonotype came up a few times. The CDR3 is made up of 20 amino acids. Trimming removed 4 bases from V and 0 bases from J; junction bases left unmatched: 16. Germline lookup yields CDR1 MDHEN and CDR2 SYDVKM. The receptor was isolated from a human donor who donated a stem cell graft to a child with acute myeloid leukemia. The V gene is TRBV28, the J gene TRBJ2-4; 9 bases match TRBD1. Sequencing used PBMCs from the stem cell graft donor, obtained from the stem cell graft. This CDR3 is CASSSPLRDRAAKAKNIQYF. The CDR3 nucleotides read TGTGCCAGCAGTTCGCCCCTCCGGGACAGGGCTGCTAAAGCCAAAAACATTCAGTACTTC.